The 26 T cell receptor beta chains listed next were all sequenced from one sample in a study of cytomegalovirus exposure and HLA in healthy donors. PCR involved 60 Vbeta and 13 Jbeta primers. The data were produced by immunoSEQ multiplex PCR, yet TCRdb's version contains in-frame clones alone and is incomplete. The sample yields about 200,000 clones, under 85% seen once. Sequenced: PBMCs. The receptors here all came from a man in his fifties in good health and CMV-seronegative.

This chain links TRBV28 with TRBJ2-1; TRBD2 might be the D (5 bases). The CDR3 contains 14 residues. Trimming shortened V by 4 bases and J by 3 bases, and 10 bases separated the two germline ends. Germline CDR1 MDHEN, CDR2 SYDVKM. The CDR3 here is CASSSAEFYNEQFF. CDR3 DNA sequence: TGTGCCAGCAGTTCAGCGGAGTTCTACAATGAGCAGTTCTTC.

Remarks on this clone: The sample contains more than one DNA sequence encoding this CDR3. Here the CDR3 reads CASSLGTSGIYEQYF. The DNA of the CDR3 is TGCGCCAGCAGCCTAGGGACTAGCGGGATCTACGAGCAGTACTTC. The chain joins TRBV4-1 to TRBJ2-7; 13 positions agree with TRBD2. The CDR3 runs 15 residues. V was clipped by 4 bases and J by 3 bases; unmatched bases: 3. Germline CDR1 reads MGHRA; CDR2 reads YSYEKL.

The genes are TRBV5-3 and TRBJ2-7, with D perhaps matching TRBD2 (5 bases). TRBV5-3 is noted as an ORF with a role that remains uncertain. The CDR3 has 17 amino acids. Between the trimmed V and J ends, which lost 4 bases and 3 bases, there was a span of 23 bases. CDR3 in amino acids: CARSKNGLRRRHYEQYF. The CDR3 DNA is TGTGCCAGAAGCAAAAACGGACTCCGTCGGCGGCACTACGAGCAGTACTTC.

The rearrangement links TRBV5-4 to TRBJ2-1; no clear D. The length of the CDR3 is 15 residues. Germline lookup yields CDR1 SGHNT and CDR2 YYREEE (reference sequence). Trimming left V 9 bases short and J 0 bases short, with 16 bases between. For the CDR3, the DNA is TGTGCCATCAGATGGAGTGTGGGCTCCTACAATGAGCAGTTCTTC. Protein product: CAIRWSVGSYNEQFF.

V usage is TRBV2 and J usage is TRBJ2-1; D is perhaps TRBD2 (6 bases). The germline gives CDR1 SNHLY, CDR2 FYNNEI. The CDR3 totals 13 residues. V was shortened by 10 bases and J by 2 bases, with 12 bases between the two germline ends. CDR3 in DNA: TGTGCCACCCAGAGCGGGCCCTACAATGAGCAGTTCTTC. Encoded protein: CATQSGPYNEQFF.

The genes are TRBV18 and TRBJ1-1; TRBD1 aligns across 7 bases. Germline V gene data show CDR1 as KGHSH and CDR2 as LQKENI. The CDR3 sequence is 13 residues long. Trimming took 6 bases from V and 1 from J; bases not matched to a gene: 2. The DNA for the CDR3 is TGTGCCAGCTCCGGGGACAGGAACACTGAAGCTTTCTTT. Protein product: CASSGDRNTEAFF.

This clone appeared a few times. This chain joins TRBV6-1 and TRBJ2-7; TRBD1 matches at 9 bases. The J segment lost 2 bases and the V segment lost 3 bases, leaving 8 bases of the junction unmatched. Germline V gene data show CDR1 as MNHNS and CDR2 as SASEGT. This CDR3 is 16 amino acids long. As DNA, the CDR3 is TGTGCCAGCAGTGATTCGAGGACAGGGGCTACCTACGAGCAGTACTTC. Its protein product is CASSDSRTGATYEQYF.

The V and J genes are TRBV10-3 and TRBJ1-5; D uncertain. Germline V gives CDR1 ENHRY, CDR2 SYGVKD. The V end lost 0 bases, the J end lost 3 bases, and 9 bases lay between the germline ends. This CDR3 contains 15 residues. This chain's CDR3 is CAISESEGVNQPQHF. Written as DNA, the CDR3 is TGTGCCATCAGTGAGTCGGAGGGCGTCAATCAGCCCCAGCATTTT.

The chain carries TRBV18 and TRBJ1-5; D gene unclear. CDR3 length: 13 residues. Trimming pared 5 bases from V and 4 bases from J, leaving 9 bases between. Germline values: CDR1 KGHSH, CDR2 LQKENI. The CDR3 coding sequence is TGTGCCAGCTCAACACAGAGTAATCAGCCCCAGCATTTT. This codes for CASSTQSNQPQHF.

The chain has TRBV6-5 and TRBJ2-7; TRBD2 might be the D (6 bases). The CDR3 runs to 15 residues. Germline V gene data show CDR1 as MNHEY and CDR2 as SVGAGI. V lost 6 bases, J lost 0 bases, and 15 bases lay in between. The CDR3 is CASRYSSDPSYEQYF. The CDR3 DNA is TGTGCCAGCAGGTATTCTAGCGACCCCTCCTACGAGCAGTACTTC.

CDR3: CAISEFRDTDTQYF. The CDR3, as DNA: TGTGCCATCAGTGAGTTCCGAGACACAGATACGCAGTATTTT. This chain uses TRBV10-3 with TRBJ2-3; D is unclear. Germline CDR1 is ENHRY and CDR2 is SYGVKD. The V gene lost 1 base and the J gene lost 2 bases, with 7 bases spanning the gap. This CDR3 has 14 residues.

V usage is TRBV5-6 and J usage is TRBJ1-1; D possibly corresponds to TRBD1 (5 bases). The CDR3 extends over 13 amino acids. CDR1 is SGHDT and CDR2 is YYEEEE in the germline V gene. Trimming took off 0 bases at V and 6 bases at J, with 9 bases between the two ends. The CDR3 loop reads CASSLEGYAEAFF. The CDR3 DNA reads TGTGCCAGCAGCTTGGAGGGGTACGCTGAAGCTTTCTTT.

This chain joins TRBV5-1 and TRBJ1-5; D remains ambiguous. Germline V gene lookup returns CDR1 SGHRS and CDR2 YFSETQ. The CDR3 sequence is 14 residues long. Trimming took 0 bases from V and 4 from J, leaving 8 bases between them. The CDR3 protein is CASSLAPGNQPQHF. For the CDR3, the DNA is TGCGCCAGCAGCTTGGCACCGGGGAATCAGCCCCAGCATTTT.

This clone was detected once. J is TRBJ1-1 and V is TRBV25-1; D perhaps matches TRBD1 (6 bases). From germline, CDR1 is MGHDK and CDR2 SYGVNS. Trimming took 6 bases from V and 1 from J, leaving 12 bases between them. This CDR3 is built from 14 residues. DNA for the CDR3: TGTGCCAGCAGGGGCTGGACAGCGAACACTGAAGCTTTCTTT. Translated, it gives CASRGWTANTEAFF.

A single count supports this clone. The V gene is TRBV27, the J gene TRBJ1-2; TRBD1 is a possible D gene (6 bases). CDR1 and CDR2 from the germline V gene are MNHEY and SMNVEV (reference sequence). The length of the CDR3 is 11 residues. Between the trimmed V and J ends, which lost 6 bases and 4 bases, there was a span of 6 bases. The CDR3 DNA reads TGTGCCAGCAGACAGGGCTATGGCTACACCTTC. It is translated as CASRQGYGYTF.

The rearrangement joins TRBV19 to TRBJ1-5; 7 bases map to TRBD1. Trimming took 5 bases from V and 0 from J; bases not matched to a gene: 10. CDR1 and CDR2 from the germline V gene are LNHDA and SQIVND (reference sequence). This CDR3 comprises 17 residues. CDR3 DNA: TGTGCCAGTAGTGCAAGACAGGGTAGATCTAGCAATCAGCCCCAGCATTTT. Its protein is CASSARQGRSSNQPQHF.

The CDR3 is CASSLVAGGTGELFF. For the CDR3, the DNA is TGTGCCAGCAGCTTAGTGGCAGGGGGCACCGGGGAGCTGTTTTTT. This chain connects TRBV7-6 to TRBJ2-2; 7 nucleotides agree with TRBD1. Germline V gene lookup returns CDR1 SGHVS and CDR2 FNYEAQ. Losses at the gene ends were 1 base for V and 4 bases for J; bases not matched to a gene: 3. The CDR3 length is 15 residues.

The chain joins TRBV30 to TRBJ2-5; 10 nucleotides align to TRBD1. Unmatched junction bases numbered 3, after V lost 1 base and J lost 4 bases. Germline V gives CDR1 GTSNPN, CDR2 SVGIG (reference sequence). The CDR3 length is 14 residues. CDR3 bases: TGTGCCTGGAGTGGAGGACAGGGGGGAGAGACCCAGTACTTC. It is translated as CAWSGGQGGETQYF. The full variable domain, with the rest looked up from reference TRBV30 and TRBJ2-5, is SQTIHQWPATLVQPVGSPLSLECTVEGTSNPNLYWYRQAAGRGLQLLFYSVGIGQISSEVPQNLSASRPQDRQFILSSKKLLLSDSGFYLCAWSGGQGGETQYFGPGTRLLVL.

In this sample, this clone turned up once. The rearrangement links TRBV5-4 to TRBJ2-7; maybe TRBD1 (5 bases). From germline, CDR1 is SGHNT and CDR2 YYREEE (reference sequence). The CDR3 contains 13 residues. V gave up 0 bases and J gave up 5 bases, with 9 bases separating them. Here the CDR3 DNA reads TGTGCCAGCAGCTTGGAGGGGAATGACGAGCAGTACTTC. Protein sequence: CASSLEGNDEQYF.

This chain links TRBV11-2 with TRBJ1-1, with 7 bases identical to TRBD1. CDR3 size: 15 residues. Germline V lookup: CDR1 SGHAT, CDR2 FQNNGV. V shed 1 base and J 3 bases; nucleotides not matched to a gene: 5. The CDR3 region is CASSLVRDRYTEAFF. The CDR3 nucleotides are TGTGCCAGCAGCTTAGTTAGGGACAGATACACTGAAGCTTTCTTT.

The genes are TRBV5-1 and TRBJ2-3; 7 bases line up with TRBD2. J lost 4 bases, V lost 4 bases, and 6 bases had no gene match. Germline assignment: CDR1 SGHRS and CDR2 YFSETQ. This CDR3 region has 14 residues. In DNA form, the CDR3 reads TGCGCCAGCAGCGTGGGGGGGGACGCAGATACGCAGTATTTT. Amino acids: CASSVGGDADTQYF.

CDR3 region: CASSLDPAGGLTEAFF. The CDR3 nucleotides read TGTGCCAGCAGTTTGGATCCGGCAGGGGGCCTTACTGAAGCTTTCTTT. This chain links TRBV28 with TRBJ1-1; 8 bases agree with TRBD1. V shed 3 bases and J 5 bases; nucleotides not matched to a gene: 11. Germline CDR1 and CDR2: MDHEN and SYDVKM. The CDR3 extends over 16 amino acids.

The V gene is TRBV5-1, the J gene TRBJ1-1; 7 nucleotides agree with TRBD1. J was trimmed by 7 bases and V by 4 bases; bases with no gene match: 4. CDR1 and CDR2 from the germline V gene are SGHRS and YFSETQ. This CDR3 region has 12 residues. CDR3 sequence (DNA): TGCGCCAGCAGCGGGGACAGCCTTGAAGCTTTCTTT. Translation: CASSGDSLEAFF.

The chain links TRBV29-1 to TRBJ2-1; D uncertain. V was pared by 1 base and J by 1 base, with 11 bases between. Germline V CDR1 and CDR2: SQVTM, ANQGSEA. This CDR3 has 15 amino acids. CDR3 nucleotide sequence: TGCAGCGTTGAAGGTCTAGGAGTGTCCTACAATGAGCAGTTCTTC. Protein sequence: CSVEGLGVSYNEQFF.

V and J are TRBV6-4 and TRBJ2-1; 11 nucleotides align to TRBD2. The CDR3 contains 14 residues. Germline CDR1 MRHNA, CDR2 SNTAGT. V lost 5 bases and J lost 4; bases outside the gene matches: 1. For the CDR3, the DNA is TGTGCCAGCAGTAGACTAGCGGGATACAATGAGCAGTTCTTC. It encodes CASSRLAGYNEQFF.

The rearrangement uses TRBV5-4 and TRBJ2-3, with TRBD2 identical over 14 bases. Unmatched junction bases numbered 2, after V lost 0 bases and J lost 2 bases. The CDR3 totals 17 residues. Germline V lookup: CDR1 SGHNT, CDR2 YYREEE (reference sequence). As DNA, the CDR3 is TGTGCCAGCAGCTTGGGGACTAGCGGGGGGAACACAGATACGCAGTATTTT. Residues: CASSLGTSGGNTDTQYF. The whole variable domain, filled in from reference TRBV5-4 and TRBJ2-3, reads ETGVTQSPTHLIKTRGQQVTLRCSSQSGHNTVSWYQQALGQGPQFIFQYYREEENGRGNFPPRFSGLQFPNYSSELNVNALELDDSALYLCASSLGTSGGNTDTQYFGPGTRLTVL.